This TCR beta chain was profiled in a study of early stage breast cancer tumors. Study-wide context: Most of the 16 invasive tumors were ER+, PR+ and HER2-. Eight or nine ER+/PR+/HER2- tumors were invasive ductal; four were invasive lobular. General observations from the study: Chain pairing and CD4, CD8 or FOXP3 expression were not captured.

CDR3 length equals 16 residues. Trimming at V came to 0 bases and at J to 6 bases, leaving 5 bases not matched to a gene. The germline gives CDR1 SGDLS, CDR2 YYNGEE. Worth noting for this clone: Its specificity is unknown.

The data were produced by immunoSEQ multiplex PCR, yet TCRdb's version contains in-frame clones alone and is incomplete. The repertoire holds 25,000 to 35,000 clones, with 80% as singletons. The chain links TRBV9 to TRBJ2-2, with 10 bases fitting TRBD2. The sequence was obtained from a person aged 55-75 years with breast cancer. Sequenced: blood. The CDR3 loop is CASSVASGSGSGELFF. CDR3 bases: TGTGCCAGCAGCGTAGCTAGCGGGAGTGGGTCCGGGGAGCTGTTTTTT.